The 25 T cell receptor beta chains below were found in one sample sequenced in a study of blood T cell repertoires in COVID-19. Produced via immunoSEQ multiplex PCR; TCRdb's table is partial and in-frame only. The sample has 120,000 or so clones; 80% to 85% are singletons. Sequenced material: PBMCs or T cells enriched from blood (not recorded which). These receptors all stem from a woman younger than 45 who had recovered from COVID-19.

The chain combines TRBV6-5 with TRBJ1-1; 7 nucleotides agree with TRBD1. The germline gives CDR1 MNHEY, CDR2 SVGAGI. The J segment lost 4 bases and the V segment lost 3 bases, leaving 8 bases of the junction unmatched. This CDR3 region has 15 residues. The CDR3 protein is CASSYEGAWGTEAFF. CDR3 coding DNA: TGTGCCAGCAGTTATGAGGGGGCGTGGGGCACTGAAGCTTTCTTT.

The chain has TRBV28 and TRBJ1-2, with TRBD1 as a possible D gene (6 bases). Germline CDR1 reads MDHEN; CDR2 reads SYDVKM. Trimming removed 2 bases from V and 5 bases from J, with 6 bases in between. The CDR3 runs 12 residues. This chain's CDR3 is CASSLQGYGYTF. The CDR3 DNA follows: TGTGCCAGCAGTTTACAGGGGTATGGCTACACCTTC.

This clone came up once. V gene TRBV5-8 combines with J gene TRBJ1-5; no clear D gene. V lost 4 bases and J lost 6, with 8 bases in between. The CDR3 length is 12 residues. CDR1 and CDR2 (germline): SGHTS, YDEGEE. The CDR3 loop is CASSPRSQPQHF. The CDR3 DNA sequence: TGTGCCAGCAGCCCGAGGTCTCAGCCCCAGCATTTT.

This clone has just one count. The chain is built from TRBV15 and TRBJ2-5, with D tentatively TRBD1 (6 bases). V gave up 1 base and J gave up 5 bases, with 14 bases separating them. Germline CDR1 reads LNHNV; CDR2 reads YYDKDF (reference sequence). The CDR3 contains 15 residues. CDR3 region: CATSRARTAAETQYF. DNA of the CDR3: TGTGCCACCAGCAGAGCACGGACAGCCGCGGAGACCCAGTACTTC.

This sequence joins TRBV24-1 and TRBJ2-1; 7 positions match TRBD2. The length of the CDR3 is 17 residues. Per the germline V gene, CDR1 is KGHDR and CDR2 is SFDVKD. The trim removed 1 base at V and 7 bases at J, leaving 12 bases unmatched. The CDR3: CATSDFPWRERGNEQFF. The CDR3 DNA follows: TGTGCCACCAGTGATTTTCCTTGGCGGGAGAGAGGGAATGAGCAGTTCTTC.

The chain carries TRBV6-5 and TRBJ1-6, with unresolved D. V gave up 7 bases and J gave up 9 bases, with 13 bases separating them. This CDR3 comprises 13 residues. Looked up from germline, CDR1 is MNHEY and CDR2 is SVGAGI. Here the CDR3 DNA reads TGTGCCAGCACCCCGTGGGCTATTTCACCCCTCCACTTT. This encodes CASTPWAISPLHF.

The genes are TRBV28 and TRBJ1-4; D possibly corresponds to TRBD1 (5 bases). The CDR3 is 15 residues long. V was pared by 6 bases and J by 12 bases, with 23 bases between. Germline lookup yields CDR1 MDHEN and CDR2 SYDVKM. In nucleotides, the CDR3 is TGTGCCAGCAGCCGAGACAGTGGATCAGAGGTGGAACTGTTTTTT. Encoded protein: CASSRDSGSEVELFF.

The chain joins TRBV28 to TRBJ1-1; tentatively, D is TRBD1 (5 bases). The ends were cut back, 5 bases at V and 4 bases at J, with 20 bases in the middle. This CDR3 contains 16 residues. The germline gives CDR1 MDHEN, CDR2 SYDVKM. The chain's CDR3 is CASSVPYSGTGTEAFF. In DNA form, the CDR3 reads TGTGCCAGCAGTGTGCCTTACAGCGGGACTGGCACTGAAGCTTTCTTT.

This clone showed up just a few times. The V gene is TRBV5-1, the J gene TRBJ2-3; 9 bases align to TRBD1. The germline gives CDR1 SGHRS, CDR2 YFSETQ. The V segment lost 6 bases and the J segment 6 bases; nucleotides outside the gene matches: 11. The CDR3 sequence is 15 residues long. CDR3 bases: TGCGCCAGCACTCGCCTCGGACAGGGGTCGGATACGCAGTATTTT. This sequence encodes CASTRLGQGSDTQYF. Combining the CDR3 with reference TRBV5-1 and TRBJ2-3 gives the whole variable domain KAGVTQTPRYLIKTRGQQVTLSCSPISGHRSVSWYQQTPGQGLQFLFEYFSETQRNKGNFPGRFSGRQFSNSRSEMNVSTLELGDSALYLCASTRLGQGSDTQYFGPGTRLTVL.

In DNA form, the CDR3 reads TGTGCCAGCAGTGAGACGACAGCAAGGGTCACGCAGTATTTT. Translation gives CASSETTARVTQYF. The rearrangement uses TRBV6-1 and TRBJ2-3, with a weak D call TRBD1 (5 bases). The CDR3 runs to 14 residues. Trimming removed 3 bases at V and 9 bases at J, with 16 bases between. The V gene's germline CDR1 is MNHNS and CDR2 SASEGT.

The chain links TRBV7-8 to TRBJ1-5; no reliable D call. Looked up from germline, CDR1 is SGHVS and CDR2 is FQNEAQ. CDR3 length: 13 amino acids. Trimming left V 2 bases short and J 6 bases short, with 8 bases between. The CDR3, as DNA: TGTGCCAGCAGCTTATTCCCGGGTCAGCCCCAGCATTTT. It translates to CASSLFPGQPQHF.

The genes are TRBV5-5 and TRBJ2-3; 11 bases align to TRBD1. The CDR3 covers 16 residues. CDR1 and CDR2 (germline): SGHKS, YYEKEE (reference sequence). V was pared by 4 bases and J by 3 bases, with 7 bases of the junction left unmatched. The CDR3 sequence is CASSATGTGGTDTQYF. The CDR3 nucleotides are TGTGCCAGCAGCGCAACCGGGACAGGGGGTACAGATACGCAGTATTTT.

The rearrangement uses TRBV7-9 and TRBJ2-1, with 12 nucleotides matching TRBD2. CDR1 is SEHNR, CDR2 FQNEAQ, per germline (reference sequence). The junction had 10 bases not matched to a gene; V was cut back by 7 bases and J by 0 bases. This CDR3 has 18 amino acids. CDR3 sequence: CASTVTSGRYDSYNEQFF. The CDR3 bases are TGTGCCAGCACCGTGACTAGCGGGAGATATGACTCCTACAATGAGCAGTTCTTC.

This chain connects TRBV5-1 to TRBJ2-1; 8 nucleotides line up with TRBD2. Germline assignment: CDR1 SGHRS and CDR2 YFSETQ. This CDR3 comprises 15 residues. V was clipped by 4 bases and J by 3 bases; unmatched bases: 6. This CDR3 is CASSPGGADYNEQFF. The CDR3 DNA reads TGCGCCAGCAGCCCGGGAGGGGCGGACTACAATGAGCAGTTCTTC.

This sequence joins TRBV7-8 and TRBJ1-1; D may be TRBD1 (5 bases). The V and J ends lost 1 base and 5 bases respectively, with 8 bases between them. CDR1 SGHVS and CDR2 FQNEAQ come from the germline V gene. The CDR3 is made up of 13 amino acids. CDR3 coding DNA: TGTGCCAGCAGCTTAGGGGGCGAGACTGAAGCTTTCTTT. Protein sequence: CASSLGGETEAFF.

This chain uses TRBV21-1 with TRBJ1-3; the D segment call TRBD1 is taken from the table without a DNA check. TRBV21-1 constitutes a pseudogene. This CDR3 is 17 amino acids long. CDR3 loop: CASSKARQFISGNTIYF. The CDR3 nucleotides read TGTGCCAGCAGCAAAGCCCGCCAGTTTATCTCTGGAAACACCATATATTTT.

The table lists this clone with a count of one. The CDR3 spells CASSFGQINNEQFF. CDR3 DNA: TGTGCCAGCAGCTTTGGACAAATCAACAATGAGCAGTTCTTC. V is TRBV7-3 and J is TRBJ2-1; D possibly corresponds to TRBD1 (5 bases). CDR3 length: 14 residues. Trimming took off 3 bases at V and 5 bases at J, with 11 bases between the two ends. Per germline, CDR1 SGHTA and CDR2 FQGTGA.

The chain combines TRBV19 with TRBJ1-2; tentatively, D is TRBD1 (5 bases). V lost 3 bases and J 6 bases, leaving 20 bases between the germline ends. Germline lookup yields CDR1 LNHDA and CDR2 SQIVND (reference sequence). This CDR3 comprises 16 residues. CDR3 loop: CASSMSITDGTNGYTF. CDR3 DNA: TGTGCCAGTAGTATGAGTATCACGGACGGGACTAATGGCTACACCTTC.

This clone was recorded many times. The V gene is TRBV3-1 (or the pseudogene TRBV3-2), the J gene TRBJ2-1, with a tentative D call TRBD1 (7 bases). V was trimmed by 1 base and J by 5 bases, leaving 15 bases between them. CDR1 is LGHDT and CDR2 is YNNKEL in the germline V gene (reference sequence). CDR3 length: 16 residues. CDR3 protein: CASSQGGQGGDNEQFF. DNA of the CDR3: TGTGCCAGCAGCCAAGGGGGGCAGGGGGGAGACAATGAGCAGTTCTTC.

For the CDR3, the DNA is TGCGCCAGCACCTACAGACTAGCGGGAGAAGGAGGCAATGAGCAGTTCTTC. It yields the protein CASTYRLAGEGGNEQFF. V is TRBV5-1 and J is TRBJ2-1, with 12 bases identical to TRBD2. The germline V gene has CDR1 SGHRS and CDR2 YFSETQ. The CDR3 is 17 amino acids. The J segment lost 6 bases and the V segment lost 6 bases, leaving 13 bases of the junction unmatched.

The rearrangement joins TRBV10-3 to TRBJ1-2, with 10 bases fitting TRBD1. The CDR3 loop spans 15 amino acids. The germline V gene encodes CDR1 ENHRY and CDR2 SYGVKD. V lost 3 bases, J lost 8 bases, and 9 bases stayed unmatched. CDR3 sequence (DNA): TGTGCCATCAGTGAAGCCCGGGACAGGGGACGAGGCTACACCTTC. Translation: CAISEARDRGRGYTF.

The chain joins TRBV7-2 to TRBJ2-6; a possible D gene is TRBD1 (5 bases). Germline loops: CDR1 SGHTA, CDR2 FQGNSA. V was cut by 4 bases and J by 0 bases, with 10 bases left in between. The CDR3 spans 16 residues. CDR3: CASSSDSRSGANVLTF. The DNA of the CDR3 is TGTGCCAGCAGCTCCGACAGTCGCTCTGGGGCCAACGTCCTGACTTTC.

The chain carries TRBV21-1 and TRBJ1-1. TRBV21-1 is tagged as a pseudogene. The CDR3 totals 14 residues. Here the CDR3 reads CASGLRPGGTEAFF. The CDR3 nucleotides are TGTGCCAGCGGGTTACGACCCGGCGGCACTGAAGCTTTCTTT.

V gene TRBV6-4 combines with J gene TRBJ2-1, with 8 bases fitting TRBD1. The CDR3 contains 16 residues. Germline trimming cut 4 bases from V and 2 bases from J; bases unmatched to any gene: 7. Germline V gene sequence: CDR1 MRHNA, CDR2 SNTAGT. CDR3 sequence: CASSAGQGPPYNEQFF. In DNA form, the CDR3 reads TGTGCCAGCAGTGCTGGACAGGGACCACCCTACAATGAGCAGTTCTTC.

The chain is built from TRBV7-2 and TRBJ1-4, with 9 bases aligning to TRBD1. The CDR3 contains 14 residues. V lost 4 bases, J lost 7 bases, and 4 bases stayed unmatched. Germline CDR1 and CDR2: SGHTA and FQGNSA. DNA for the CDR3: TGTGCCAGCAGCTCGGACAGGGGCCCTGAAAAACTGTTTTTT. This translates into CASSSDRGPEKLFF.